Presented here are 28 T cell receptor beta chains from one specimen sequenced in a study of T cells after yellow fever vaccination. One entry per CDR3 protein, called by TCRdb with MiXCR from the 5' RACE reads. The profile shows approximately 74,000 distinct CDR3 sequences, approximately 7.7% of them singletons. The sample consisted of CD8+ T cells sorted from PBMCs, taken around 5 days after the first yellow fever vaccination. The source is a man between 18 and 35 years old who received the YFV17D yellow fever vaccine.

The genes are TRBV6-2 or TRBV6-3 and TRBJ2-5; D tentatively fits TRBD1 or TRBD2 (5 bases each). V gave up 4 bases and J gave up 2 bases, with 11 bases separating them. Germline lookup yields CDR1 MNHEY and CDR2 SVGEGT. CDR3 length: 14 residues. The CDR3 reads CASSFSGTQETQYF. In DNA form, the CDR3 reads TGTGCCAGCAGTTTCTCCGGGACGCAAGAGACCCAGTACTTC.

This clonotype has a count of ten or more. J is TRBJ1-1 and V is TRBV10-2, with a weak D call TRBD1 (6 bases). CDR1 WSHSY and CDR2 SAAADI come from the germline V gene. The V end lost 6 bases, the J end lost 6 bases, and 11 bases lay between the germline ends. This CDR3 is built from 12 residues. CDR3 DNA sequence: TGCGCCAGCAGCCACAGGGTTGCTGAAGCTTTCTTT. This gives the protein CASSHRVAEAFF.

At least ten counts were recorded for this clonotype. The chain uses TRBV5-1 and TRBJ2-1; 15 bases agree with TRBD2. The CDR3 covers 15 residues. Germline assignment: CDR1 SGHRS and CDR2 YFSETQ. The J segment lost 7 bases and the V segment lost 4 bases, leaving 3 bases of the junction unmatched. The CDR3 protein is CASSVGLAGGNEQFF. The CDR3 DNA is TGCGCCAGCAGCGTCGGACTAGCGGGGGGGAATGAGCAGTTCTTC.

The chain links TRBV9 to TRBJ2-1; D assignment may be TRBD1 or TRBD2 (5 bases each). Trimming took off 0 bases at V and 10 bases at J, with 20 bases between the two ends. The CDR3 has 16 residues. The germline gives CDR1 SGDLS, CDR2 YYNGEE. Written as DNA, the CDR3 is TGTGCCAGCAGCGTAGCTCTAGTAGCCGGGGCCGTAGAGCAGTTCTTC. It codes for CASSVALVAGAVEQFF. The whole variable domain, filled in from reference TRBV9 and TRBJ2-1, reads DSGVTQTPKHLITATGQRVTLRCSPRSGDLSVYWYQQSLDQGLQFLIQYYNGEERAKGNILERFSAQQFPDLHSELNLSSLELGDSALYFCASSVALVAGAVEQFFGPGTRLTVL.

This clonotype occurred a few times. This rearrangement joins TRBV7-3 to TRBJ2-7; TRBD2 agrees at 11 bases. J gave up 0 bases and V 4 bases, and 8 bases lay outside the gene matches. Per the germline V gene, CDR1 is SGHTA and CDR2 is FQGTGA. This CDR3 spans 17 amino acids. The CDR3 reads CASSSRLAGKSSYEQYV. The CDR3 DNA sequence: TGTGCCAGCAGCTCCAGACTAGCGGGGAAGAGCTCCTACGAGCAGTACGTC.

This clonotype was observed a few times. The chain couples TRBV7-9 to TRBJ2-7; D is ambiguous. CDR3 size: 11 residues. The V gene lost 4 bases and the J gene lost 3 bases, with 4 bases spanning the gap. Germline-derived CDR1 and CDR2 are SEHNR and FQNEAQ (reference sequence). The CDR3 here is CASSSDYEQYV. Here the CDR3 DNA reads TGTGCCAGCAGCTCCGACTACGAGCAGTACGTC.

The chain carries TRBV6-2 or TRBV6-3 and TRBJ2-2; D remains ambiguous. With 8 bases removed from V and 5 bases from J, the gap between germline ends came to 9 bases. The CDR3 is made up of 12 amino acids. Germline values: CDR1 MNHEY, CDR2 SVGEGT. CDR3 coding DNA: TGTGCCAGCTCTGGAGCTACCGGGGAGCTGTTTTTT. It encodes CASSGATGELFF.

This clonotype was recorded at least ten times. This chain links TRBV5-1 with TRBJ2-1; TRBD1 matches at 9 bases. CDR1 and CDR2 from the germline V gene are SGHRS and YFSETQ. The CDR3 extends over 15 amino acids. V shed 10 bases and J 7 bases; nucleotides not matched to a gene: 15. The CDR3 loop reads CASVEGTGTWNEQFF. DNA of the CDR3: TGCGCCTCAGTAGAGGGGACAGGGACATGGAATGAGCAGTTCTTC.

This clonotype was observed a handful of times. The gene calls are TRBV2 and TRBJ2-7; 7 nucleotides agree with TRBD2. Trimming cost V 7 bases and J 1 base; bases outside gene matches: 4. Germline CDR1 SNHLY, CDR2 FYNNEI. This CDR3 spans 13 amino acids. The CDR3 is CASTPRESYEQYV. CDR3 DNA: TGTGCCAGCACTCCGCGGGAGTCCTACGAGCAGTACGTC.

The V and J genes are TRBV12-3 or TRBV12-4 and TRBJ2-1; D possibly matches TRBD1 or TRBD2 (5 bases each). CDR3 length: 14 residues. The V end was cut by 3 bases, the J end by 2 bases, with 8 bases between. The CDR3 DNA is TGTGCCAGCAGTTTTCTGGGGGCCTACAATGAGCAGTTCTTC. Amino acids: CASSFLGAYNEQFF.

The chain employs TRBV7-8 and TRBJ2-3, with D hard to call. V was trimmed by 4 bases and J by 2 bases, leaving 7 bases between them. The CDR3 runs 13 residues. CDR1 is SGHVS, CDR2 FQNEAQ, per germline. DNA for the CDR3: TGTGCCAGCAGCTCAATTATCACAGATACGCAGTATTTT. This gives the protein CASSSIITDTQYF.

The chain has TRBV5-6 and TRBJ2-1, with D perhaps TRBD1 or TRBD2 (6 bases each). Per germline, CDR1 SGHDT and CDR2 YYEEEE. Trimming removed 7 bases at V and 6 bases at J, with 17 bases between. This CDR3 has 14 residues. The CDR3 DNA sequence: TGTGCCAGCTCGGACGGGGGCCCTTTCAATGAGCAGTTCTTC. It encodes CASSDGGPFNEQFF.

As DNA, the CDR3 is TGCGCCAGCAGCCAAGATGTGTCCGGGACAGGGGGCGGTAGAGCTAACTATGGCTACACCTTC. This gives the protein CASSQDVSGTGGGRANYGYTF. V usage is TRBV4-1 and J usage is TRBJ1-2; 12 bases are a match to TRBD1. The CDR3 extends over 21 amino acids. Germline-derived CDR1 and CDR2 are MGHRA and YSYEKL. The trim removed 0 bases at V and 0 bases at J, leaving 14 bases unmatched.

The chain couples TRBV11-2 to TRBJ1-2; the D is unclear. Between the trimmed V and J ends, which lost 1 base and 6 bases, there was a span of 9 bases. The germline V gene encodes CDR1 SGHAT and CDR2 FQNNGV. The CDR3 sequence is 13 residues long. CDR3 protein: CASSLGTGDGYTF. The CDR3, as DNA: TGTGCCAGCAGCTTAGGGACCGGGGATGGCTACACCTTC.

This clonotype was counted ten times or more. The chain is built from TRBV20-1 and TRBJ2-7; no reliable D call. The CDR3 totals 14 residues. Trimming took 0 bases from V and 0 from J, leaving 9 bases between them. Germline V CDR1 and CDR2: DFQATT, SNEGSKA (reference sequence). The CDR3 protein is CSARDQTLSYEQYF. As DNA, the CDR3 is TGCAGTGCTAGAGATCAGACGCTCTCCTACGAGCAGTACTTC.

This clonotype has ten or more counts. The rearrangement joins TRBV9 to TRBJ2-1; possibly TRBD1 or TRBD2 for D (6 bases each). V lost 0 bases and J 6 bases, leaving 13 bases between the germline ends. Germline V gives CDR1 SGDLS, CDR2 YYNGEE. The CDR3 extends over 15 amino acids. The CDR3 here is CASSVVGGRGNEQFF. As DNA, the CDR3 is TGTGCCAGCAGCGTAGTGGGGGGCAGGGGCAATGAGCAGTTCTTC. Variable domain in full (rest from reference TRBV9 and TRBJ2-1): DSGVTQTPKHLITATGQRVTLRCSPRSGDLSVYWYQQSLDQGLQFLIQYYNGEERAKGNILERFSAQQFPDLHSELNLSSLELGDSALYFCASSVVGGRGNEQFFGPGTRLTVL.

The sample holds many counts of this clonotype. This chain connects TRBV12-3 or TRBV12-4 to TRBJ2-3; TRBD2 agrees at 9 bases. The J segment lost 5 bases and the V segment lost 7 bases, leaving 13 bases of the junction unmatched. The CDR3 contains 16 residues. For the CDR3, the DNA is TGTGCCAGCACCCCCAGTGCGGGACTAGCAAGAGATACGCAGTATTTT. Residues: CASTPSAGLARDTQYF.

The V and J genes are TRBV19 and TRBJ2-7, with a possible D match to TRBD1 (5 bases). Trimming cost V 3 bases and J 0 bases, with 6 bases left between them. CDR3 length equals 13 residues. Germline V gene sequence: CDR1 LNHDA, CDR2 SQIVND (reference sequence). This CDR3 reads CASSIGHSYEQYF. CDR3 nucleotide sequence: TGTGCCAGTAGTATCGGACACTCCTACGAGCAGTACTTC.

This chain joins TRBV6-2 or TRBV6-3 and TRBJ2-7; D gene ambiguous. Trimming shortened V by 8 bases and J by 4 bases, and 6 bases separated the two germline ends. Germline loops: CDR1 MNHEY, CDR2 SVGEGT. This CDR3 contains 10 residues. The DNA for the CDR3 is TGTGCCAGCGGCTTATACGAGCAGTACGTC. Amino acids: CASGLYEQYV.

This chain connects TRBV6-5 to TRBJ2-1; 9 positions match TRBD1. CDR1 and CDR2 from the germline V gene are MNHEY and SVGAGI. The J segment lost 6 bases and the V segment lost 7 bases, leaving 10 bases of the junction unmatched. This CDR3 region has 15 residues. The CDR3 sequence is CASNRQGGRRNEQFF. DNA of the CDR3: TGTGCCAGCAACCGACAGGGGGGTCGTCGCAATGAGCAGTTCTTC.

The chain has TRBV7-9 and TRBJ2-3; possible D gene TRBD1, 5 bases. Trimming pared 1 base from V and 7 bases from J, leaving 6 bases between. There are 12 residues in the CDR3. Germline CDR1 is SEHNR and CDR2 is FQNEAQ (reference sequence). CDR3 protein: CASSLEGHTQYF. As DNA, the CDR3 is TGTGCCAGCAGCTTAGAGGGGCATACGCAGTATTTT.

This clonotype has a handful of counts. The V and J genes are TRBV7-9 and TRBJ2-7; TRBD1 matches at 7 bases. The CDR3 spans 15 residues. J gave up 2 bases and V 6 bases, and 10 bases lay outside the gene matches. Germline V lookup: CDR1 SEHNR, CDR2 FQNEAQ (reference sequence). CDR3 nucleotide sequence: TGTGCCAGCAGGGCCGGGTCGGGACAGACCTACGAGCAGTACTTC. Amino acid sequence: CASRAGSGQTYEQYF.

Concerning this clonotype: Sequence at one end of the junction differs from germline and may be a read error. J is TRBJ2-2 and V is TRBV19, with 7 bases aligning to TRBD1. The CDR3 runs 17 residues. Per germline, CDR1 LNHDA and CDR2 SQIVND (reference sequence). The CDR3 here is CASSLEQGPTNTGELFF. CDR3 nucleotide sequence: TGTGCCAGTAGTCTAGAACAGGGGCCGACGAACACCGGGGAGCTGTTTTTT.

This clonotype was seen a handful of times. The chain recombines TRBV4-1 with TRBJ2-7; the D gene is possibly TRBD1 (5 bases). This CDR3 contains 14 residues. Germline V gene data show CDR1 as MGHRA and CDR2 as YSYEKL. With 4 bases removed from V and 2 bases from J, the gap between germline ends came to 12 bases. The CDR3 nucleotides read TGCGCCAGCAGCCGACCAGAAGGGGCCTACGAGCAGTACTTC. Translation: CASSRPEGAYEQYF.

This clonotype was observed many times. The chain has TRBV4-1 and TRBJ1-2, with D maybe TRBD1 (6 bases). The CDR3 totals 12 residues. With 2 bases removed from V and 6 bases from J, the gap between germline ends came to 7 bases. Germline V CDR1 and CDR2: MGHRA, YSYEKL. As DNA, the CDR3 is TGCGCCAGCAGCCAAAGGGGGGATGGCTACACCTTC. Translation gives CASSQRGDGYTF.

V usage is TRBV28 and J usage is TRBJ1-1; tentative D call: TRBD1 (5 bases). This CDR3 has 11 residues. Germline assignment: CDR1 MDHEN and CDR2 SYDVKM. Trimming took 6 bases from V and 6 from J, leaving 8 bases between them. The CDR3 nucleotides read TGTGCCAGCAGACTGGGGGCTGAAGCTTTCTTT. Translated, it gives CASRLGAEAFF.

The V gene is TRBV6-2 or TRBV6-3, the J gene TRBJ2-1; D uncertain. Germline-derived CDR1 and CDR2 are MNHEY and SVGEGT. The CDR3 has 14 amino acids. The V end was cut by 0 bases, the J end by 10 bases, with 13 bases between. The CDR3 coding sequence is TGTGCCAGCAGTTACTCGGGCTGGCCAAGAGAGCAGTTCTTC. It is translated as CASSYSGWPREQFF.

In its sample, this clonotype was seen many times. V usage is TRBV9 and J usage is TRBJ2-4; D gene ambiguous. CDR1 and CDR2 (germline): SGDLS, YYNGEE. V was trimmed by 1 base and J by 1 base, leaving 9 bases between them. The CDR3 contains 15 residues. The CDR3 loop reads CASSVLPSAKNIQYF. The CDR3 nucleotides are TGTGCCAGCAGCGTACTTCCCTCTGCCAAAAACATTCAGTACTTC. Using reference TRBV9 and TRBJ2-4 for the parts outside the CDR3, the full variable domain is DSGVTQTPKHLITATGQRVTLRCSPRSGDLSVYWYQQSLDQGLQFLIQYYNGEERAKGNILERFSAQQFPDLHSELNLSSLELGDSALYFCASSVLPSAKNIQYFGAGTRLSVL.